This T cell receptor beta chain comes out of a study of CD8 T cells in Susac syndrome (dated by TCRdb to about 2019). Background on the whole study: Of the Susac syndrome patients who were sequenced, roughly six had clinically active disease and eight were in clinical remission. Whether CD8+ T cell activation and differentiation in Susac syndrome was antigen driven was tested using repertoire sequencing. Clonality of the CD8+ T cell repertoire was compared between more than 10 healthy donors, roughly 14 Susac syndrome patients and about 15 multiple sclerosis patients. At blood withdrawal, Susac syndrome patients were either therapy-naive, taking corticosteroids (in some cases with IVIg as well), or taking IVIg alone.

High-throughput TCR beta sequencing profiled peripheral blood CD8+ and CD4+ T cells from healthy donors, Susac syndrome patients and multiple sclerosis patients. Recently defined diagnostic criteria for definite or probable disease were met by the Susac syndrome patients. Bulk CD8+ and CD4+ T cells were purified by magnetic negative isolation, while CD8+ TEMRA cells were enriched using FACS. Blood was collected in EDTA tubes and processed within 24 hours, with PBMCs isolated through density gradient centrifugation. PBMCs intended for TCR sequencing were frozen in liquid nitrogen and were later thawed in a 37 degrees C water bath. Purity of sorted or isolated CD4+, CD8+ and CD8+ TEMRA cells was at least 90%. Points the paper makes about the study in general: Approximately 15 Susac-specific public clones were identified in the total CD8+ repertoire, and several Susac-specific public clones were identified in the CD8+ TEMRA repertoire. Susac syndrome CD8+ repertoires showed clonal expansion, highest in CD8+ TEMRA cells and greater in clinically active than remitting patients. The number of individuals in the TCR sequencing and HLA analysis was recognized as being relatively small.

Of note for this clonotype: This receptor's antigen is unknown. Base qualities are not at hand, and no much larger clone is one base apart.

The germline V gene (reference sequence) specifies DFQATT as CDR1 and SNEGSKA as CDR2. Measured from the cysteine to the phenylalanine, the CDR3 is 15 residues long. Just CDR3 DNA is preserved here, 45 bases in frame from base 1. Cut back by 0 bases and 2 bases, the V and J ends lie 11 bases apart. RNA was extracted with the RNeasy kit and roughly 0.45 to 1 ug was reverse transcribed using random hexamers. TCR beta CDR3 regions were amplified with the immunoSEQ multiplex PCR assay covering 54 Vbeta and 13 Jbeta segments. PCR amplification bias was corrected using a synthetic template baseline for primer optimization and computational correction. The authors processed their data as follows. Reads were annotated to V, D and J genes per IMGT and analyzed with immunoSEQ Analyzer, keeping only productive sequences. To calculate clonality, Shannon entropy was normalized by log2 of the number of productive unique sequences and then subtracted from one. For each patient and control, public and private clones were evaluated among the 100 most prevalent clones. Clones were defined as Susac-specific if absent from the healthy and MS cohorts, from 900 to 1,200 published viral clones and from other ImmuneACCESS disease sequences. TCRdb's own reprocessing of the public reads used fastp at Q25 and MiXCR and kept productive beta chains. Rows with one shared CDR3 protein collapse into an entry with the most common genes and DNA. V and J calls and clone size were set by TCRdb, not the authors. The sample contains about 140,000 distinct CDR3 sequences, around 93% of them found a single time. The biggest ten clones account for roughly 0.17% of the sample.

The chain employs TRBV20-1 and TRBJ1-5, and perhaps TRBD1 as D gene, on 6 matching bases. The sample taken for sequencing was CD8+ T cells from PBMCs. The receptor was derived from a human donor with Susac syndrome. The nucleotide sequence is TGCAGTGCTAGAGATGGCGCAGGGGGCAATCAGCCCCAGCATTTT. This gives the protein CSARDGAGGNQPQHF.